This is a list of T cell receptor beta chains from one sample in a study of blood T cell repertoires in COVID-19. Some clones are missing from TCRdb's copy, which holds only in-frame ones; the method was immunoSEQ multiplex PCR. The sample yields 150,000 to 200,000 clones, roughly 75% seen once. Source material: peripheral blood. Receptors originate from a man in his 70s with active or convalescent COVID-19. Each CDR3 is given with its conserved first and last residue. The D gene is left open where the match is weak. Clone size is not always given. Where it is, it says once, few, many or a class for expanded clones.

size: .; V: TRBV11-3; D: .; J: TRBJ2-7; DNA: TGTGCCAGCAGCTCGATTAGGGGCGAGCAGTACTTC; CDR3: CASSSIRGEQYF
size: .; V: TRBV19; D: .; J: TRBJ2-1; DNA: TGTGCCAGTTCTGGCACCCTAGTGTACGAGCAGTTCTTC; CDR3: CASSGTLVYEQFF
size: once; V: TRBV19; D: .; J: TRBJ1-1; DNA: TGTGCCAGTAGTATAGAGGACTTCGGTACTGAAGCTTTCTTT; CDR3: CASSIEDFGTEAFF
size: .; V: TRBV9; D: .; J: TRBJ1-1; DNA: TGTGCCAGCACTAAACAGGGAGTTCTGAACACTGAAGCTTTCTTT; CDR3: CASTKQGVLNTEAFF
size: .; V: TRBV19; D: .; J: TRBJ1-5; DNA: TGTGCCAGTAGATTTACAGGTTCGGGCAATCAGCCCCAGCATTTT; CDR3: CASRFTGSGNQPQHF
size: .; V: TRBV5-1; D: TRBD1; J: TRBJ2-7; DNA: TGCGCCAGCAGCAAATTTTCCCGGGACAGGGAGCCCTACGAGCAGTACTTC; CDR3: CASSKFSRDREPYEQYF
size: .; V: TRBV5-1; D: .; J: TRBJ1-4; DNA: TGCGCCAGCAGCCATCCCAGCCAGGGTGAAAAACTGTTTTTT; CDR3: CASSHPSQGEKLFF
size: .; V: TRBV6-5; D: .; J: TRBJ1-3; DNA: TGTGCCAGCAGTTACTCGGTATCAGCTGGAAACACCATATATTTT; CDR3: CASSYSVSAGNTIYF
size: few; V: TRBV6-5; D: .; J: TRBJ1-2; DNA: TGTGCCAGCATCTCAAGGGGGGGCGGCTACACCTTC; CDR3: CASISRGGGYTF
size: .; V: TRBV18; D: .; J: TRBJ2-6; DNA: TGTGCCAGCTCACCACAGGGAGTGGTTGGGGCCAACGTCCTGACTTTC; CDR3: CASSPQGVVGANVLTF
size: .; V: TRBV5-5; D: TRBD1; J: TRBJ1-2; DNA: TGTGCCAGCACCCTAGCCGCGAGCCGGGACAGCGTTTTCTATGGCTACACCTTC; CDR3: CASTLAASRDSVFYGYTF
size: few; V: TRBV5-1; D: .; J: TRBJ1-1; DNA: TGCGCCAGCAGCCCGCTAATGTCTGGAGGGACTGAAGCTTTCTTT; CDR3: CASSPLMSGGTEAFF
size: .; V: TRBV7-3; D: TRBD2; J: TRBJ2-3; DNA: TGTGCCAGCAGCCTTCGGGACTACGAAACAGATACGCAGTATTTT; CDR3: CASSLRDYETDTQYF
size: .; V: TRBV5-1; D: TRBD2; J: TRBJ2-2; DNA: TGCGCCAGCAGCTTCGCCCGGGGGGCCGGGGAGCTGTTTTTT; CDR3: CASSFARGAGELFF
size: .; V: TRBV28; D: .; J: TRBJ2-7; DNA: TGTGCCAGCAGTATGTCAGGGGCCTCCTACGAGCAGTACTTC; CDR3: CASSMSGASYEQYF
size: .; V: TRBV7-2; D: .; J: TRBJ1-2; DNA: TGTGCCAGCAGACTCGGGGGGTTGGATGGCTACACCTTC; CDR3: CASRLGGLDGYTF
size: few; V: TRBV10-1; D: .; J: TRBJ2-1; DNA: TGCGCCAGCAGTGGATCCGCAGGGATGGATGAGCAGTTCTTC; CDR3: CASSGSAGMDEQFF
size: .; V: TRBV5-1; D: .; J: TRBJ1-5; DNA: TGCGCCAGCAGCTTGGATGCCGGGTTGGGTCAGCCCCAGCATTTT; CDR3: CASSLDAGLGQPQHF
size: once; V: TRBV29-1; D: .; J: TRBJ2-7; DNA: TGCAGCGTTGAAGGCGGGACAGCAAGCTCCTACGAGCAGTACTTC; CDR3: CSVEGGTASSYEQYF
size: .; V: TRBV5-1; D: .; J: TRBJ2-3; DNA: TGCGCCAGCAGCCCGCCAGCGAGCGGAGATACGCAGTATTTT; CDR3: CASSPPASGDTQYF
size: once; V: TRBV19; D: .; J: TRBJ1-5; DNA: TGTGCCAGTAGTATAGAGGCGGATCAGCCCCAGCATTTT; CDR3: CASSIEADQPQHF
size: .; V: TRBV9; D: TRBD2; J: TRBJ2-1; DNA: TGTGCCAGCAGCGTGGGGCCTAGCGGGCACAATGAGCAGTTCTTC; CDR3: CASSVGPSGHNEQFF
size: few; V: TRBV15; D: TRBD2; J: TRBJ2-5; DNA: TGTGCCACCAGCTCTCCCCCTCTGGGGGGGGAGACCCAGTACTTC; CDR3: CATSSPPLGGETQYF
size: .; V: TRBV18; D: TRBD2; J: TRBJ2-7; DNA: TGTGCCAGCTCACGGACAGGGAGTTCCTTTGGACTAGCGGGAGCCTACGAGCAGTACTTC; CDR3: CASSRTGSSFGLAGAYEQYF
size: .; V: TRBV5-8; D: .; J: TRBJ2-5; DNA: TGTGCCAGCAGCTCCCATGATAGGGGCTTCGTCCAAGAGACCCAGTACTTC; CDR3: CASSSHDRGFVQETQYF
size: .; V: TRBV18; D: TRBD1; J: TRBJ2-1; DNA: TGTGCCAGCTCACCAACAGGGGGTAAAAATGAGCAGTTCTTC; CDR3: CASSPTGGKNEQFF
size: .; V: TRBV9; D: .; J: TRBJ2-5; DNA: TGTGCCAGCAGCATCGGGGAGACCCAGTACTTC; CDR3: CASSIGETQYF
size: .; V: TRBV6-1; D: .; J: TRBJ2-5; DNA: TGTGCCAGCAGTGAAGGTCGACGCTTCGGGGAGACCCAGTACTTC; CDR3: CASSEGRRFGETQYF
size: .; V: TRBV29-1; D: .; J: TRBJ2-1; DNA: TGCAGCGTTGTGAAGAGTAACAATGAGCAGTTCTTC; CDR3: CSVVKSNNEQFF
size: .; V: TRBV7-2; D: .; J: TRBJ1-5; DNA: TGTGCCAGCAGCTTGGAGGGCGGTCCTGATCAGCCCCAGCATTTT; CDR3: CASSLEGGPDQPQHF
size: few; V: TRBV3-1/TRBV3-2; D: .; J: TRBJ2-7; DNA: TGTGCCAGCAGCCAAGGATCCGAGCGGGAGCAGTACTTC; CDR3: CASSQGSEREQYF
size: .; V: TRBV5-1; D: TRBD1; J: TRBJ2-1; DNA: TGCGCCAGCAGCCCCGGACAGGGGATAGTGGGCTCCTACAATGAGCAGTTCTTC; CDR3: CASSPGQGIVGSYNEQFF
size: .; V: TRBV19; D: TRBD2; J: TRBJ2-3; DNA: TGTGCCATCGGTCCCGGGACTAGCAAAACAGATACGCAGTATTTT; CDR3: CAIGPGTSKTDTQYF
size: .; V: TRBV6-5; D: .; J: TRBJ1-6; DNA: TGTGCCAGCAGTTCTGCACAACTCGAGGTATCACCCCTCCACTTT; CDR3: CASSSAQLEVSPLHF
size: .; V: TRBV4-3; D: TRBD2; J: TRBJ2-5; DNA: TGCGCCAGCAGCCAAGCCAGACTAGCGGGGGGGCAAGAGACCCAGTACTTC; CDR3: CASSQARLAGGQETQYF
size: few; V: TRBV5-4; D: .; J: TRBJ2-5; DNA: TGTGCCAGCAGCTTCGTTCAAGAGACCCAGTACTTC; CDR3: CASSFVQETQYF
size: .; V: TRBV18; D: .; J: TRBJ2-3; DNA: TGTGCCAGCTCACTTACAGGCGGGAAAGATACGCAGTATTTT; CDR3: CASSLTGGKDTQYF
size: .; V: TRBV19; D: TRBD1; J: TRBJ1-5; DNA: TGTGCCAGTAGTATCGAGACAGGGGGAAGCAGCAATCAGCCCCAGCATTTT; CDR3: CASSIETGGSSNQPQHF
size: .; V: TRBV18; D: .; J: TRBJ2-7; DNA: TGTGCCAGCTCACCACCGGGTCTTACGGGCGAGCAGTACTTC; CDR3: CASSPPGLTGEQYF
size: few; V: TRBV6-6; D: TRBD2; J: TRBJ2-5; DNA: TGTGCCAGCAGGACGACTAGCGGGGGAACAAGAGTCGCCCAGTACTTC; CDR3: CASRTTSGGTRVAQYF
size: .; V: TRBV9; D: .; J: TRBJ1-2; DNA: TGTGCCAGCAGCGTAGGGTCGGGACAAGGCTATGGCTACACCTTC; CDR3: CASSVGSGQGYGYTF
size: .; V: TRBV3-1/TRBV3-2; D: .; J: TRBJ2-5; DNA: TGTGCCAGCAGCGGAGGTCGTGGGCGCTTTCTAGAGACCCAGTACTTC; CDR3: CASSGGRGRFLETQYF
size: .; V: TRBV20-1; D: .; J: TRBJ1-1; DNA: TGCAGTGCTAGTTCTACTAAAGCTTTCTTT; CDR3: CSASSTKAFF
size: .; V: TRBV10-3; D: TRBD1; J: TRBJ1-2; DNA: TGTGCCATCGGACGGGACAGGGAAGAATCTGGCTACACCTTC; CDR3: CAIGRDREESGYTF
size: .; V: TRBV3-1/TRBV3-2; D: .; J: TRBJ2-5; DNA: TGTGCCAGCAGCCATCACAGGCCGCAAGAGACCCAGTACTTC; CDR3: CASSHHRPQETQYF
size: few; V: TRBV3-1/TRBV3-2; D: .; J: TRBJ2-1; DNA: TGTGCCAGCAGCCCCCCGGCTAGCCGTGATAGTGAGCAGTTCTTC; CDR3: CASSPPASRDSEQFF
size: once; V: TRBV5-1; D: .; J: TRBJ2-5; DNA: TGCGCCAGCAGCTTGTCACAGATTCAAGAGACCCAGTACTTC; CDR3: CASSLSQIQETQYF
size: .; V: TRBV7-9; D: TRBD2; J: TRBJ2-1; DNA: TGTGCCAGCAGCTTGGGACTAGCGAGCTTCAATGAGCAGTTCTTC; CDR3: CASSLGLASFNEQFF
size: .; V: TRBV7-8; D: TRBD2; J: TRBJ2-7; DNA: TGTGCCAGCAGCTGGACTAGCGGGGTTTACGAGCAGTACTTC; CDR3: CASSWTSGVYEQYF
size: .; V: TRBV9; D: .; J: TRBJ2-5; DNA: TGTGCCAGCAGCGTAGCGCAGGGCGAAGAGACCCAGTACTTC; CDR3: CASSVAQGEETQYF
size: .; V: TRBV11-2; D: TRBD1; J: TRBJ1-1; DNA: TGTGCCAGCAGAATCTCGATGGGACAGGGGTATGGGGGAGCTTTCTTT; CDR3: CASRISMGQGYGGAFF
size: .; V: TRBV3-1/TRBV3-2; D: TRBD2; J: TRBJ2-5; DNA: TGTGCCAGCAGCCAAGGTGGCGGGAGGGCGGTGGAGACCCAGTACTTC; CDR3: CASSQGGGRAVETQYF
size: .; V: TRBV2; D: TRBD2; J: TRBJ2-5; DNA: TGTGCCAGCATCAGACTGGGACTAGCGGGGGAAGAGACCCAGTACTTC; CDR3: CASIRLGLAGEETQYF
size: .; V: TRBV30; D: .; J: TRBJ1-6; DNA: TGTGCCTGGAGTGCCTCCCGACACCTAAAAAACCATAATTCACCCCTCCACTTT; CDR3: CAWSASRHLKNHNSPLHF
size: .; V: TRBV10-3; D: TRBD2; J: TRBJ2-1; DNA: TGTGCCATCAGTGAGTCGATAGGGCGGGGGGGCTCCTACAATGAGCAGTTCTTC; CDR3: CAISESIGRGGSYNEQFF
size: .; V: TRBV21-1; D: .; J: TRBJ1-5; DNA: .; CDR3: CASSKVGQGATSSNQPQHF
size: few; V: TRBV7-9; D: .; J: TRBJ2-3; DNA: TGTGCCAGCAGCCCGGTCGGGGTAAGCACAGATACGCAGTATTTT; CDR3: CASSPVGVSTDTQYF
size: .; V: TRBV5-1; D: TRBD1; J: TRBJ1-1; DNA: TGCGCCAGCAGCTCCAGGGGGCTGAACACTGAAGCTTTCTTT; CDR3: CASSSRGLNTEAFF
size: .; V: TRBV29-1; D: .; J: TRBJ1-5; DNA: TGCAGCGTTGGGGCAGAAAATCAGCCCCAGCATTTT; CDR3: CSVGAENQPQHF
size: .; V: TRBV30; D: .; J: TRBJ2-5; DNA: TGTGCCTGGAGTCCTGGCTCTAGCGAAAGAGAGACCCAGTACTTC; CDR3: CAWSPGSSERETQYF